This T cell receptor beta chain was captured in a study of T cell repertoires in cytomegalovirus infection. The V gene lost 5 bases and the J gene lost 1 base, with 10 bases spanning the gap. The CDR3 runs to 14 residues. CDR1 is SGHVS, CDR2 FQNEAQ, per germline. TCRdb processed the reads anew with MiXCR; each CDR3 protein has one entry. Altogether hundreds of thousands of distinct CDR3 sequences are present, about two fifths being singletons, with the ten largest covering around 45%. This clonotype was seen more than once but under ten times. What it binds is unknown. The TCR comes from a human donor in good health (CMV status not recorded). Some clones in this sample may be carry-over from other donors' samples. The sequenced sample was cultured PBMCs, obtained from culture after CMV antigen stimulation. The V call is TRBV7-8, the J call TRBJ2-3, with D possibly matching TRBD2 (6 bases). For the CDR3, the DNA is TGTGCCAGCAGCACGGGGGTGGGCACAGATACGCAGTATTTT. Translating it yields CASSTGVGTDTQYF.